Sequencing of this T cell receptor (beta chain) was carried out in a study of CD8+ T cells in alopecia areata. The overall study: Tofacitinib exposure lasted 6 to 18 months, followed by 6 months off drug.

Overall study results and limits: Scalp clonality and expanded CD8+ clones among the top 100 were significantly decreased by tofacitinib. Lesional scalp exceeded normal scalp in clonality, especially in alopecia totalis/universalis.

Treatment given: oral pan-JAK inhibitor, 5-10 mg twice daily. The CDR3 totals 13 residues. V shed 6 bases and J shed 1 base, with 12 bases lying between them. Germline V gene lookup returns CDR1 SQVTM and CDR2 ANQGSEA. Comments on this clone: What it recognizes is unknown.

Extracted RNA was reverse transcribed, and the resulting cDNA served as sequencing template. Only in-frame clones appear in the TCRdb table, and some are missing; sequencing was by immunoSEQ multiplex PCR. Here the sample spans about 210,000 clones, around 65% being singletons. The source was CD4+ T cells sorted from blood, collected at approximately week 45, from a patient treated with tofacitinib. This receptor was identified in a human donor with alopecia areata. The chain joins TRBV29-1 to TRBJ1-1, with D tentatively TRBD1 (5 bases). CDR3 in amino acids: CSVGRTQNTEAFF. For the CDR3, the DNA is TGCAGCGTGGGACGGACTCAGAACACTGAAGCTTTCTTT.